These 22 T cell receptor beta chains were all obtained from the same sample, sequenced in a study of T cell responses to AZD1222 COVID-19 vaccine. Assay: immunoSEQ multiplex PCR; the TCRdb copy retains only in-frame clones and omits some. The repertoire includes roughly 140,000 clones, roughly nine tenths of them detected once, and more than 6.5% sits in the top ten. This sample comprised peripheral blood, obtained after recovery from COVID-19. Every receptor here comes from an adult who had recovered from COVID-19.

The chain is built from TRBV28 and TRBJ1-1, with D unresolved. The V gene lost 1 base and the J gene lost 1 base, with 7 bases spanning the gap. The CDR3 has 14 residues. Germline values: CDR1 MDHEN, CDR2 SYDVKM. The CDR3, as DNA: TGTGCCAGCAGTTTATTAGAGGGGAACACTGAAGCTTTCTTT. Its protein product is CASSLLEGNTEAFF.

V is TRBV7-3 and J is TRBJ1-1; D unclear. The germline CDR1 and CDR2 sequences are SGHTA and FQGTGA. The CDR3 runs to 12 residues. The germline V and J ends were trimmed by 10 bases and 1 base, with 10 bases remaining between them. CDR3: CATYRENTEAFF. The DNA for the CDR3 is TGTGCCACTTACCGGGAGAACACTGAAGCTTTCTTT.

The sample holds one count of this clone. The rearrangement uses TRBV9 and TRBJ1-4, with D hard to call. The CDR3 has 15 amino acids. V was trimmed by 0 bases and J by 5 bases, leaving 11 bases between them. CDR1 is SGDLS, CDR2 YYNGEE, per germline. The chain's CDR3 is CASSVGLGTNEKLFF. Written as DNA, the CDR3 is TGTGCCAGCAGCGTAGGGCTGGGCACAAATGAAAAACTGTTTTTT.

V usage is TRBV7-9 and J usage is TRBJ2-3; TRBD2 matches at 11 bases. Germline CDR1 SEHNR, CDR2 FQNEAQ (reference sequence). This CDR3 has 17 amino acids. With 1 base clipped from V and 5 bases from J, the junction kept 8 bases outside the gene matches. This chain's CDR3 is CASSLEGLAGSEDTQYF. Written as DNA, the CDR3 is TGTGCCAGCAGCTTAGAAGGACTAGCGGGTAGTGAAGATACGCAGTATTTT.

The chain employs TRBV5-1 and TRBJ1-1, with D possibly TRBD1 on 5 matching bases. The CDR3 runs to 15 residues. The V gene lost 0 bases and the J gene lost 5 bases, with 14 bases spanning the gap. Germline V gene lookup returns CDR1 SGHRS and CDR2 YFSETQ. The chain's CDR3 is CASSLVGDGSTEAFF. The CDR3 nucleotides read TGCGCCAGCAGCTTGGTAGGGGATGGGAGTACTGAAGCTTTCTTT.

J is TRBJ1-1 and V is TRBV19, with TRBD1 matching 7 bases. V gave up 8 bases and J gave up 5 bases; unmatched junction bases: 17. The CDR3 covers 16 residues. Looked up from germline, CDR1 is LNHDA and CDR2 is SQIVND (reference sequence). The CDR3 DNA reads as TGTGCCAGTCGGGACCAGGACAGGATTAGTTTGACTGAAGCTTTCTTT. Encoded protein: CASRDQDRISLTEAFF.

This rearrangement joins TRBV9 to TRBJ2-7; possible D gene TRBD1, 5 bases. Trimming took 0 bases from V and 1 from J, leaving 11 bases between them. The length of the CDR3 is 15 residues. CDR1 SGDLS and CDR2 YYNGEE come from the germline V gene. The CDR3 DNA follows: TGTGCCAGCAGCGTAGAGGGTGACAGATCCTACGAGCAGTACTTC. Translation gives CASSVEGDRSYEQYF.

The V and J genes are TRBV10-1 and TRBJ1-3; D ambiguous. The CDR3 totals 14 residues. The V end lost 0 bases, the J end lost 4 bases, and 7 bases lay between the germline ends. Germline V gene data show CDR1 as WNHNN and CDR2 as SYGVQD (reference sequence). This CDR3 is CASSESNFGNTIYF. CDR3 DNA: TGCGCCAGCAGTGAGTCGAATTTCGGAAACACCATATATTTT.

The rearrangement joins TRBV18 to TRBJ1-1; D is undetermined. The ends were cut back, 0 bases at V and 0 bases at J, with 11 bases in the middle. The germline V gene has CDR1 KGHSH and CDR2 LQKENI. CDR3 length: 16 residues. CDR3 nucleotides: TGTGCCAGCTCACCACCGGGGTCGAGCATGAACACTGAAGCTTTCTTT. This encodes CASSPPGSSMNTEAFF.

The chain is built from TRBV7-9 and TRBJ2-3, with 11 bases aligning to TRBD2. Germline V CDR1 and CDR2: SEHNR, FQNEAQ (reference sequence). V lost 3 bases, J lost 3 bases, and 11 bases stayed unmatched. This CDR3 has 18 amino acids. CDR3 sequence (DNA): TGTGCCAGCAGCTTTTTTGTAGGACTAGCGGGCGAGACAGATACGCAGTATTTT. Translated: CASSFFVGLAGETDTQYF.

The rearrangement joins TRBV11-3 to TRBJ2-7, with no clear D. This CDR3 is built from 14 residues. Germline CDR1 is SGHNT and CDR2 is YENEEA. V was trimmed by 1 base and J by 3 bases, leaving 10 bases between them. DNA of the CDR3: TGTGCCAGCAGCTTAGGGCCGGGCAGCTACGAGCAGTACTTC. This codes for CASSLGPGSYEQYF.

J is TRBJ1-4 and V is TRBV7-3; D remains unclear. V was pared by 4 bases and J by 5 bases, with 14 bases between. CDR3 length: 15 residues. The germline gives CDR1 SGHTA, CDR2 FQGTGA. The CDR3 DNA reads TGTGCCAGCAGCTCAACCGGGAAGAAGAATGAAAAACTGTTTTTT. It encodes CASSSTGKKNEKLFF. The variable domain in full, with the rest retrieved from reference TRBV7-3 and TRBJ1-4, is GAGVSQTPSNKVTEKGKYVELRCDPISGHTALYWYRQSLGQGPEFLIYFQGTGAADDSGLPNDRFFAVRPEGSVSTLKIQRTERGDSAVYLCASSSTGKKNEKLFFGSGTQLSVL.

The J gene is TRBJ2-5, the V gene TRBV7-2, with 9 bases identical to TRBD1. The CDR3 spans 15 residues. The V gene end was trimmed by 1 base and the J gene end by 5 bases; junction bases not matched to a gene: 5. The germline V gene encodes CDR1 SGHTA and CDR2 FQGNSA. CDR3 protein: CASSLDRGLEETQYF. CDR3 bases: TGTGCCAGCAGCTTAGACAGGGGGCTTGAGGAGACCCAGTACTTC.

CDR3 bases: TGTGCCAGCAGAGCGGGGGATAGCACAGATACGCAGTATTTT. Translation: CASRAGDSTDTQYF. The genes are TRBV6-5 and TRBJ2-3; 8 positions match TRBD2. Trimming cost V 6 bases and J 0 bases; bases outside gene matches: 2. CDR3 length: 14 amino acids. Germline V gene sequence: CDR1 MNHEY, CDR2 SVGAGI.

The CDR3 here is CASSQSGGRGYTF. As DNA, the CDR3 is TGTGCCAGCAGCCAATCAGGGGGGAGAGGCTACACCTTC. The genes are TRBV14 and TRBJ1-2; 7 bases map to TRBD1. The CDR3 extends over 13 amino acids. Germline V gene lookup returns CDR1 SGHDN and CDR2 FVKESK. J was trimmed by 8 bases and V by 2 bases; bases with no gene match: 5.

This chain joins TRBV9 and TRBJ2-7; weak D call: TRBD1 (5 bases). V was shortened by 0 bases and J by 6 bases, with 16 bases between the two germline ends. Germline values: CDR1 SGDLS, CDR2 YYNGEE. The CDR3 runs 15 residues. The CDR3 sequence: CASSVEARVGSEQYF. CDR3 nucleotide sequence: TGTGCCAGCAGCGTAGAGGCCAGGGTGGGGTCCGAGCAGTACTTC.

The chain recombines TRBV11-2 with TRBJ2-7; a possible D gene is TRBD1 (6 bases). The CDR3 loop spans 14 amino acids. CDR1 is SGHAT, CDR2 FQNNGV, per germline. Trimming cost V 0 bases and J 5 bases, with 11 bases left between them. In DNA form, the CDR3 reads TGTGCCAGCAGCTTAGACAGGGGATGGAACGAGCAGTACTTC. It encodes CASSLDRGWNEQYF.

The sample holds one count of this clone. The chain couples TRBV2 to TRBJ2-1; D may be TRBD1 (6 bases). This CDR3 is built from 13 residues. Germline V gives CDR1 SNHLY, CDR2 FYNNEI. V shed 5 bases and J shed 7 bases, with 12 bases lying between them. CDR3 residues: CASSLGQQNEQFF. The DNA for the CDR3 is TGTGCCAGCAGTCTGGGACAACAAAATGAGCAGTTCTTC.

This clone was counted once. The chain recombines TRBV20-1 with TRBJ2-7; D may be TRBD1 (6 bases). This CDR3 is 11 amino acids long. Germline V gene data show CDR1 as DFQATT and CDR2 as SNEGSKA (reference sequence). V was cut by 5 bases and J by 12 bases, with 17 bases left in between. The CDR3 sequence is CSAPTGGRGYF. In DNA, the CDR3 is TGCAGTGCTCCGACAGGCGGACGTGGGTACTTC.

The table lists this clone with a few counts. The V gene is TRBV19, the J gene TRBJ1-1; perhaps TRBD1 as D (5 bases). Germline loops: CDR1 LNHDA, CDR2 SQIVND (reference sequence). The length of the CDR3 is 14 residues. Trimming removed 5 bases at V and 4 bases at J, with 14 bases between. CDR3 protein: CASSPWTSGTEAFF. The CDR3 coding sequence is TGTGCCAGTAGTCCTTGGACATCTGGCACTGAAGCTTTCTTT.

The chain is built from TRBV6-1 and TRBJ1-2, with D perhaps matching TRBD1 (6 bases). V was pared by 3 bases and J by 2 bases, with 10 bases between. Germline loops: CDR1 MNHNS, CDR2 SASEGT. CDR3 length equals 14 residues. CDR3 sequence: CASSEGAANYGYTF. The CDR3 nucleotides are TGTGCCAGCAGTGAGGGGGCAGCCAACTATGGCTACACCTTC.

This clone occurred a few times. CDR3 sequence reads: CASTHLTGTTNYGYTF. The DNA for the CDR3 is TGTGCCAGCACCCACTTGACAGGGACCACTAACTATGGCTACACCTTC. The chain combines TRBV27 with TRBJ1-2; 7 nucleotides agree with TRBD1. This CDR3 is 16 amino acids long. Trimming removed 7 bases from V and 0 bases from J; junction bases left unmatched: 11. Per germline, CDR1 MNHEY and CDR2 SMNVEV (reference sequence).